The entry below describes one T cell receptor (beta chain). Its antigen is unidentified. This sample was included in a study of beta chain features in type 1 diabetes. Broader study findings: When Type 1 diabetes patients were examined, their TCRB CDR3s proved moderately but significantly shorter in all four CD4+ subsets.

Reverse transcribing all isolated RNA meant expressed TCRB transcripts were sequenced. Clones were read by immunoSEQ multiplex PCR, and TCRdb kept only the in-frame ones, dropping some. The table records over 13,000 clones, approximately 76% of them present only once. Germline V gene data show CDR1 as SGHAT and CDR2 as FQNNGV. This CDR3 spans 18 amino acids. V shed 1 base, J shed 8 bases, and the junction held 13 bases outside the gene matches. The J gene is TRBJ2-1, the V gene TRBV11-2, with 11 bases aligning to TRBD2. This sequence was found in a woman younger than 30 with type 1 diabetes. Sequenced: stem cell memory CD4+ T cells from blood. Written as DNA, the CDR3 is TGTGCCAGCAGCTTAGGGATAGGGACTAGCGGCGTTTACGATGAGCAGTTCTTC. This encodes CASSLGIGTSGVYDEQFF.